One sample yielded the 31 T cell receptor beta chains listed below, sequenced in a study of radiation and T cells in renal cell carcinoma. Measured with immunoSEQ multiplex PCR; TCRdb has only the in-frame clones, and not every one. Of more than 9,500 clones in the sample, less than 75% were seen once. Treatment: treatment-naive control, cytoreductive nephrectomy. Material: tumor tissue, obtained from a patient whose treatment was nephrectomy without radiotherapy. The receptors here all came from a woman aged 80 or older with renal cell carcinoma.

This chain connects TRBV10-3 to TRBJ2-7; 12 bases are a match to TRBD1. Looked up from germline, CDR1 is ENHRY and CDR2 is SYGVKD. With 7 bases clipped from V and 4 bases from J, the junction kept 8 bases outside the gene matches. This CDR3 has 15 residues. The CDR3 sequence is CAITTGQGAGYEQYF. CDR3 DNA sequence: TGTGCCATCACGACGGGACAGGGGGCTGGTTACGAGCAGTACTTC.

The CDR3 region has the DNA TGCAGCATCCTCCAGACCGGGAGGGAGCAGTACTTC. Translated, it gives CSILQTGREQYF. The rearrangement uses TRBV29-1 and TRBJ2-7; 7 bases are shared with TRBD2. CDR3 length: 12 residues. CDR1 and CDR2 from the germline V gene are SQVTM and ANQGSEA. The V and J ends lost 8 bases and 7 bases, in that order; junction bases with no gene match: 11.

The chain combines TRBV6-4 with TRBJ2-2; 8 positions agree with TRBD1. The CDR3 sequence is 15 residues long. Germline assignment: CDR1 MRHNA and CDR2 SNTAGT. Trimming cost V 7 bases and J 3 bases; bases outside gene matches: 7. Here the CDR3 DNA reads TGTGCCAGCATCCCGGACAGGGATCACACCGGGGAGCTGTTTTTT. It codes for CASIPDRDHTGELFF.

The rearrangement uses TRBV7-9 and TRBJ1-2; D not certain. CDR1 and CDR2 from the germline V gene are SEHNR and FQNEAQ (reference sequence). CDR3 length equals 11 residues. V was shortened by 8 bases and J by 4 bases, with 8 bases between the two germline ends. The CDR3 loop reads CASFGGYGYTF. In DNA, the CDR3 is TGTGCCAGCTTCGGAGGCTATGGCTACACCTTC.

The chain couples TRBV2 to TRBJ1-1, with D possibly being TRBD1 (5 bases). Germline CDR1 SNHLY, CDR2 FYNNEI. CDR3 length: 15 amino acids. V lost 6 bases to trimming and J lost 4 bases, with 18 bases between them. The CDR3 coding sequence is TGTGCCAGCAGCGTCCTGGGGGGAGGAGGCACTGAAGCTTTCTTT. This translates into CASSVLGGGGTEAFF.

The V and J genes are TRBV5-8 and TRBJ1-1; D unclear. The CDR3 length is 13 residues. V lost 0 bases to trimming and J lost 1 base, with 4 bases between them. Germline values: CDR1 SGHTS, CDR2 YDEGEE. As DNA, the CDR3 is TGTGCCAGCAGCTTGGCTTGGAACACTGAAGCTTTCTTT. Translated, it gives CASSLAWNTEAFF.

This clone has a handful of counts. The chain combines TRBV5-8 with TRBJ1-6; D is unresolved. V lost 5 bases to trimming and J lost 3 bases, with 3 bases between them. Germline lookup yields CDR1 SGHTS and CDR2 YDEGEE. This CDR3 region has 12 residues. CDR3 bases: TGTGCCAGCAGTTTCTATAATTCACCCCTCCACTTT. Translated: CASSFYNSPLHF.

The chain links TRBV5-1 to TRBJ2-1; 9 bases match TRBD1. The V gene's germline CDR1 is SGHRS and CDR2 YFSETQ. V was pared by 5 bases and J by 5 bases, with 8 bases of the junction left unmatched. The CDR3 sequence is 15 residues long. Here the CDR3 reads CASRPQGASHNEQFF. Written as DNA, the CDR3 is TGCGCCAGCAGACCACAGGGGGCCTCACACAATGAGCAGTTCTTC. Variable domain in full (rest from reference TRBV5-1 and TRBJ2-1): KAGVTQTPRYLIKTRGQQVTLSCSPISGHRSVSWYQQTPGQGLQFLFEYFSETQRNKGNFPGRFSGRQFSNSRSEMNVSTLELGDSALYLCASRPQGASHNEQFFGPGTRLTVL.

This clone rates as medium-sized. This chain uses TRBV6-6 with TRBJ1-1; unclear D gene. Germline V gene sequence: CDR1 MNHNY, CDR2 SVGAGI (reference sequence). The CDR3 extends over 14 amino acids. Trimming removed 6 bases at V and 7 bases at J, with 18 bases between. CDR3 nucleotide sequence: TGTGCCAGCAGGACCTTGGGATGGTCGCGTGAAGCTTTCTTT. Amino acid sequence: CASRTLGWSREAFF.

J is TRBJ2-7 and V is TRBV14; either TRBD1 or TRBD2 may fit D (5 bases each). V dropped 3 bases and J dropped 4 bases, with 16 bases sitting between them. CDR3 length: 15 residues. CDR1 is SGHDN and CDR2 is FVKESK in the germline V gene. The CDR3 DNA reads as TGTGCCAGCAGCCACCGGGGTGGGGGTCAGTACGAGCAGTACGTC. It is translated as CASSHRGGGQYEQYV.

The chain employs TRBV6-1 and TRBJ1-1, with D perhaps matching TRBD1 (5 bases). The CDR3 has 15 amino acids. The V end lost 2 bases, the J end lost 6 bases, and 16 bases lay between the germline ends. In germline, CDR1 is MNHNS, CDR2 SASEGT. Written as DNA, the CDR3 is TGTGCCAGCAGTGAATTTTACTCTGGGGGGTCTGAAGCTTTCTTT. It is translated as CASSEFYSGGSEAFF.

The sample holds a few counts of this clone. V is TRBV5-1 and J is TRBJ1-2, with D hard to call. V was clipped by 4 bases and J by 2 bases, with 15 bases between them. CDR3 length: 15 amino acids. The germline CDR1 and CDR2 sequences are SGHRS and YFSETQ. The CDR3 reads CASSGSGGFNYGYTF. Here the CDR3 DNA reads TGCGCCAGCAGCGGTAGCGGTGGCTTCAACTATGGCTACACCTTC.

This chain connects TRBV2 to TRBJ2-5, with 8 bases fitting TRBD1. V was pared by 2 bases and J by 5 bases, with 7 bases of the junction left unmatched. The CDR3 extends over 15 amino acids. The V gene's germline CDR1 is SNHLY and CDR2 FYNNEI. The CDR3 nucleotides are TGTGCCAGCAGTGAATGGGTCCACAGGGGGGAGACCCAGTACTTC. Amino acid sequence: CASSEWVHRGETQYF.

This clone was observed a handful of times. The V and J genes are TRBV13 and TRBJ2-3; D ambiguous. Trimming left V 2 bases short and J 1 base short, with 10 bases between. Looked up from germline, CDR1 is PRHDT and CDR2 is FYEKMQ (reference sequence). The CDR3 spans 15 residues. In nucleotides, the CDR3 is TGTGCCAGCAGCTTAAAAGGATTCGGCACAGATACGCAGTATTTT. This sequence encodes CASSLKGFGTDTQYF.

The V and J genes are TRBV6-6 and TRBJ2-3; unclear D gene. The CDR3 has 12 residues. Germline CDR1 and CDR2: MNHNY and SVGAGI (reference sequence). Trimming cost V 2 bases and J 6 bases, with 6 bases left between them. CDR3: CASSYAWDTQYF. CDR3 DNA sequence: TGTGCCAGCAGTTACGCGTGGGATACGCAGTATTTT.

This chain uses TRBV7-2 with TRBJ2-1; unclear D gene. This CDR3 comprises 12 residues. Trimming cost V 0 bases and J 8 bases, with 5 bases left between them. The germline V gene has CDR1 SGHTA and CDR2 FQGNSA. CDR3 amino acids: CASSLASHEQFF. The DNA for the CDR3 is TGTGCCAGCAGCTTAGCATCCCATGAGCAGTTCTTC.

To note about this clone: This likely comes from a read error, as the CDR3 has no conserved phenylalanine or tryptophan at its end. The gene calls are TRBV2 and TRBJ1-1; D is uncertain. The germline V and J ends were trimmed by 7 bases and 1 base, with 10 bases remaining between them. Looked up from germline, CDR1 is SNHLY and CDR2 is FYNNEI. The CDR3 runs 13 residues. The CDR3 reads CASNDQSNTEAFL. For the CDR3, the DNA is TGTGCCAGCAATGATCAATCGAACACTGAAGCTTTCCTT.

V usage is TRBV5-1 and J usage is TRBJ1-5; D possibly corresponds to TRBD1 (5 bases). Looked up from germline, CDR1 is SGHRS and CDR2 is YFSETQ. The CDR3 is 14 amino acids. The V gene lost 5 bases and the J gene lost 6 bases, with 15 bases spanning the gap. The CDR3: CASSPGTATQPQHF. The CDR3 region has the DNA TGCGCCAGCAGTCCGGGGACTGCAACTCAGCCCCAGCATTTT.

V and J are TRBV4-3 and TRBJ1-2; no reliable D call. Germline CDR1 and CDR2: LGHNA and YSLEER. The V and J ends lost 0 bases and 9 bases respectively, with 20 bases between them. The CDR3 is made up of 16 amino acids. The CDR3 loop reads CASSQEGHSPLKSYTF. Written as DNA, the CDR3 is TGCGCCAGCAGCCAAGAAGGGCACAGCCCGTTAAAAAGCTACACCTTC.

The chain's CDR3 is CASRWDSYQETQYF. The DNA of the CDR3 is TGCGCCAGCAGATGGGACAGCTACCAAGAGACCCAGTACTTC. The V and J genes are TRBV5-1 and TRBJ2-5; 7 positions match TRBD1. This CDR3 contains 14 residues. V trimming: 5 bases; J trimming: 0 bases; junction bases outside the gene matches: 4. Germline CDR1 SGHRS, CDR2 YFSETQ.

The genes are TRBV2 and TRBJ2-7; 8 bases agree with TRBD2. The CDR3 is 16 amino acids. The J segment lost 6 bases and the V segment lost 4 bases, leaving 14 bases of the junction unmatched. Germline assignment: CDR1 SNHLY and CDR2 FYNNEI. The CDR3 protein is CASSGWGSGDPGEQYV. CDR3 nucleotide sequence: TGTGCCAGCAGTGGGTGGGGTAGCGGGGACCCGGGCGAGCAGTACGTC.

This clone is medium-sized. This CDR3 is CAISRTGDETQYF. In DNA form, the CDR3 reads TGTGCCATCAGTCGCACAGGGGATGAGACCCAGTACTTC. V is TRBV10-3 and J is TRBJ2-5, with 7 bases identical to TRBD1. The CDR3 contains 13 residues. With 5 bases clipped from V and 5 bases from J, the junction kept 5 bases outside the gene matches. From germline, CDR1 is ENHRY and CDR2 SYGVKD.

This clone was counted only a few times. The J gene is TRBJ1-2, the V gene TRBV5-1; D possibly corresponds to TRBD1 (6 bases). The CDR3 covers 14 residues. The germline CDR1 and CDR2 sequences are SGHRS and YFSETQ. V was cut by 0 bases and J by 5 bases, with 11 bases left in between. CDR3 region: CASSLGQETYGYTF. CDR3 nucleotide sequence: TGCGCCAGCAGCTTGGGACAGGAGACGTATGGCTACACCTTC.

V is TRBV6-1 and J is TRBJ1-2, with D unresolved. The V end lost 4 bases, the J end lost 8 bases, and 20 bases lay between the germline ends. Germline V lookup: CDR1 MNHNS, CDR2 SASEGT. There are 15 residues in the CDR3. The CDR3 bases are TGTGCCAGCAGTGGGTCCCGGGTCCAAGGTGACGGCTACACCTTC. Translated: CASSGSRVQGDGYTF.

This clone was counted a single time. The chain uses TRBV5-4 and TRBJ2-7, with D unresolved. Between the trimmed V and J ends, which lost 2 bases and 3 bases, there was a span of 9 bases. Germline CDR1 SGHNT, CDR2 YYREEE (reference sequence). The CDR3 extends over 13 amino acids. The CDR3 DNA reads as TGTGCCAGCAGCTTAGGTAGCTTCTACGAGCAGTACTTC. As protein: CASSLGSFYEQYF.

The chain combines TRBV19 with TRBJ2-3, with 7 positions matching TRBD1. The CDR3 covers 14 residues. CDR1 LNHDA and CDR2 SQIVND come from the germline V gene (reference sequence). Trimming took 5 bases from V and 5 from J; bases not matched to a gene: 7. CDR3 loop: CASSPPGQRDTQYF. CDR3 nucleotides: TGTGCCAGTAGTCCTCCGGGACAGAGAGATACGCAGTATTTT.

V and J are TRBV28 and TRBJ1-2; 10 bases match TRBD1. The V gene end was trimmed by 6 bases and the J gene end by 6 bases; junction bases not matched to a gene: 4. This CDR3 spans 13 amino acids. CDR1 and CDR2 from the germline V gene are MDHEN and SYDVKM. Written as DNA, the CDR3 is TGTGCCAGCAGCCGGACAGGGGGGGATGGCTACACCTTC. Protein product: CASSRTGGDGYTF.

The chain couples TRBV6-1 to TRBJ1-5; D is possibly TRBD1 (6 bases). Germline assignment: CDR1 MNHNS and CDR2 SASEGT. Trimming took 7 bases from V and 4 from J, leaving 17 bases between them. This CDR3 contains 15 residues. This CDR3 is CASTQIDRINQPQHF. The DNA of the CDR3 is TGTGCCAGCACCCAGATTGACAGGATAAATCAGCCCCAGCATTTT.

This chain links TRBV5-1 with TRBJ2-5; 11 nucleotides align to TRBD1. The germline V gene has CDR1 SGHRS and CDR2 YFSETQ. The CDR3 runs to 15 residues. The V gene end was trimmed by 4 bases and the J gene end by 5 bases; junction bases not matched to a gene: 7. The CDR3 protein is CASSQGTGGWETQYF. As DNA, the CDR3 is TGCGCCAGCAGCCAGGGGACAGGGGGTTGGGAGACCCAGTACTTC.

This chain links TRBV6-5 with TRBJ2-7; a possible D gene is TRBD2 (6 bases). CDR3 length: 15 amino acids. Germline CDR1 reads MNHEY; CDR2 reads SVGAGI. Trimming pared 5 bases from V and 8 bases from J, leaving 22 bases between. CDR3 amino acids: CASSGAGPSLRKQYF. The CDR3 coding sequence is TGTGCCAGCAGTGGGGCGGGACCGTCCTTACGGAAGCAGTACTTC.

The V gene is TRBV2, the J gene TRBJ2-1, with D possibly TRBD2 on 6 matching bases. The CDR3 runs 13 residues. The V gene lost 4 bases and the J gene lost 4 bases, with 8 bases spanning the gap. The germline CDR1 and CDR2 sequences are SNHLY and FYNNEI. Here the CDR3 reads CASSGGEYNEQFF. CDR3 bases: TGTGCCAGCAGTGGGGGGGAGTACAATGAGCAGTTCTTC.